This is a list of T cell receptor beta chains from one sample in a study of a mutant IDH1 vaccine in newly diagnosed glioma. TCRdb's copy holds only in-frame clones and misses some; the assay was immunoSEQ multiplex PCR. The data hold 50,000 to 70,000 clones, with roughly 74% observed a single time. These TCRs are of unknown antigen specificity. This sample comprised PBMCs, obtained from a glioma patient whose treatment included an IDH1 peptide vaccine. All receptors come from a man aged 45-65 years with glioma. Both conserved end residues are part of each CDR3. A D gene is named only where the DNA matches it firmly. Clone size is given for some rows only: seen once, a few or many times, or a class if the clone is expanded.

TRBV29-1	once	TRBJ2-3	NA	TGCAGCGCAGGGGGGACGGGTCCAGATACGCAGTATTTT	CSAGGTGPDTQYF
TRBV19	NA	TRBJ1-2	NA	TGTGCCAGTAGTATAGGGTCGGGGGGACCCTATGGCTACACCTTC	CASSIGSGGPYGYTF
TRBV29-1	few	TRBJ1-2	NA	TGCAGCGTTGAGGAGACAGGAGAAGCGGGGACCTCGACCGGCGGCTACACCTTC	CSVEETGEAGTSTGGYTF
TRBV10-1	NA	TRBJ2-7	NA	TGCGCCAGGCCCCAGGCCGAGCAGTACTTC	CARPQAEQYF
TRBV6-6	NA	TRBJ2-1	NA	TGTGCCAGCAGCGAGCCCAACGGCCTGTTCGGGTTCTTC	CASSEPNGLFGFF
TRBV9	few	TRBJ1-6	NA	TGTGCCAGCAGCGTAGAGGGGAAAGTGCAACCCCTCCACTTT	CASSVEGKVQPLHF
TRBV2	NA	TRBJ1-5	NA	TGTGCCACCACGGGTGGTAGCAATCAGCCCCAGCATTTT	CATTGGSNQPQHF
TRBV5-1	once	TRBJ1-4	NA	TGCGCCAGCAGCTCCACAGGATCTGAAAAACTGTTTTTT	CASSSTGSEKLFF
TRBV5-1	NA	TRBJ1-2	TRBD1	TGCGCCAGCAGCTCGGTTCCACAGGGGGGGGATGGCTACACCTTC	CASSSVPQGGDGYTF
TRBV30	NA	TRBJ1-2	TRBD1	TGTGCCTGGGGACAGGGGACCAACTATGGCTACACCTTC	CAWGQGTNYGYTF
TRBV28	few	TRBJ1-4	NA	TGTGCCAGCATCTCCCCGGGACGTGAAAAACTGTTTTTT	CASISPGREKLFF
TRBV30	NA	TRBJ2-7	NA	TGTGCCTGGAGTGTACTGTACGAGCAGTACTTC	CAWSVLYEQYF
TRBV2	NA	TRBJ2-7	TRBD1	TGTGCCAGCAGGGCCCCTTGGGACAGCGCCGAAACCTACGAGCAGTACTTC	CASRAPWDSAETYEQYF
TRBV7-2	NA	TRBJ2-3	NA	TGTGCCAGCATCCCAGGGGGGGGGATCACAGATACGCAGTATTTT	CASIPGGGITDTQYF
TRBV6-1	few	TRBJ1-5	TRBD1	TGTGCCAGCAGTGATAGGGCAGGGGGCGGCAATCAGCCCCAGCATTTT	CASSDRAGGGNQPQHF
TRBV7-2	NA	TRBJ2-7	TRBD2	TGTGCCAGCAGCTTAAAAGCGGGGGGCGGCTACGAGCAGTACTTC	CASSLKAGGGYEQYF
TRBV6-6	NA	TRBJ2-7	NA	TGTGCCAGCAGTTACTCGTTGCCAGAAACCTACGAGCAGTACTTC	CASSYSLPETYEQYF
TRBV4-1	NA	TRBJ2-2	NA	TGCGCCAGCAGCCATCACCTAGGACAGCGAACGACCGGGGAGCTGTTTTTT	CASSHHLGQRTTGELFF
TRBV4-2	NA	TRBJ2-1	NA	TGTGCCAGCAGCCAAGAGGACTCCCGCAACAATGAGCAGTTCTTC	CASSQEDSRNNEQFF
TRBV4-2	few	TRBJ2-3	TRBD2	TGTGCCAGCAGCCAAGCCCGGACGGGGGGGCCAGATACGCAGTATTTT	CASSQARTGGPDTQYF
TRBV7-8	NA	TRBJ2-3	NA	TGTGCCAGCAGCTTAGAAGGATTCACAGATACGCAGTATTTT	CASSLEGFTDTQYF
TRBV11-3	NA	TRBJ2-3	NA	TGTGCCAGCAGCTTAGATGCAGATACGCAGTATTTT	CASSLDADTQYF
TRBV7-2	NA	TRBJ2-1	NA	TGTGCCAGCAGCTTAGACAGGGACAATGAGCAGTTCTTC	CASSLDRDNEQFF
TRBV11-2	once	TRBJ2-7	NA	TGTGCCAGCAGGGGCGTTTACGAGCAGTACTTC	CASRGVYEQYF
TRBV28	NA	TRBJ1-4	TRBD1	TGTGCCAGCAGTTCTGCATCAGGGGGCTTGGGTGAAAAACTGTTTTTT	CASSSASGGLGEKLFF
TRBV7-2	NA	TRBJ2-3	TRBD2	TGTGCCAGCAGCCGGGGGGGCCAAGGCACAGATACGCAGTATTTT	CASSRGGQGTDTQYF
TRBV6-1	NA	TRBJ2-7	NA	TGTGCCAGCAGTGAAGTGGGGGGCAGTACCTACGAGCAGTACTTC	CASSEVGGSTYEQYF
TRBV7-2	NA	TRBJ2-1	TRBD2	TGTGCCAGCAGCTCTAGCGGGGGGGCTTACTTCAATGAGCAGTTCTTC	CASSSSGGAYFNEQFF
TRBV29-1	NA	TRBJ2-1	TRBD1	TGCAGCGTTGATACGGACAGGTCCAACAATGAGCAGTTCTTC	CSVDTDRSNNEQFF
TRBV10-2	NA	TRBJ2-5	TRBD1	TGCGCCAGCAGTGGTTGGGGACAGACCCAAGAGACCCAGTACTTC	CASSGWGQTQETQYF
TRBV7-2	once	TRBJ1-5	NA	TGTGCCAGCAGCTTAACCGGAGGGGGGCGAAGCAATCAGCCCCAGCATTTT	CASSLTGGGRSNQPQHF
TRBV7-2	NA	TRBJ1-3	NA	TGTGCCAGCAGCTTGGGGCGAAACACCATATATTTT	CASSLGRNTIYF